Shown below are 29 T cell receptor beta chains from a single sample sequenced in a study of blood T cell repertoires in COVID-19. Profiling relied on immunoSEQ multiplex PCR, and the TCRdb table lists in-frame clones only, not all of them. The sample records under 200,000 clones, more than 75% being singletons. The sequenced material came from peripheral blood. These receptors all stem from a woman between 50 and 59 years old with COVID-19, enrolled during active disease.

About this clone itself: Other DNA variants within this sample encode the same CDR3. The V and J genes are TRBV28 and TRBJ2-7; no firm D call. CDR1 is MDHEN, CDR2 SYDVKM, per germline. Deletions cut 2 bases from V and 3 bases from J, with 5 bases between. The CDR3 sequence is 12 residues long. Here the CDR3 reads CASSLNSYEQYF. In DNA form, the CDR3 reads TGTGCCAGCAGTTTAAATAGCTACGAGCAGTACTTC.

This clone occurred once. J is TRBJ2-2 and V is TRBV6-1, with D possibly TRBD2 on 6 matching bases. CDR3 length equals 14 residues. Per germline, CDR1 MNHNS and CDR2 SASEGT. V lost 0 bases and J lost 5, with 7 bases in between. DNA of the CDR3: TGTGCCAGCAGTGAAGCCGGGAGTACCGGGGAGCTGTTTTTT. This sequence encodes CASSEAGSTGELFF.

The gene calls are TRBV4-2 and TRBJ2-5, with 12 bases fitting TRBD2. In germline, CDR1 is LGHNA, CDR2 YNFKEQ. This CDR3 has 17 residues. Trimming removed 0 bases from V and 4 bases from J; junction bases left unmatched: 6. DNA for the CDR3: TGTGCCAGCAGCCAAGATACCCGGACTAGCGGGACAGAGACCCAGTACTTC. It yields the protein CASSQDTRTSGTETQYF.

This chain connects TRBV2 to TRBJ1-5, with a weak D call TRBD1 (5 bases). Trimming removed 2 bases at V and 9 bases at J, with 14 bases between. There are 14 residues in the CDR3. Germline V CDR1 and CDR2: SNHLY, FYNNEI. CDR3 nucleotide sequence: TGTGCCAGCAGTGAACGTGCGGGGACGTCGCCCCAGCATTTT. Amino acids: CASSERAGTSPQHF.

This clone was observed once. The CDR3 DNA reads as TGTGCCAGCAGTCGTTACAGGGGCCACAACACCTTC. Translating it yields CASSRYRGHNTF. V and J are TRBV28 and TRBJ1-2; TRBD1 agrees at 7 bases. Trimming removed 5 bases from V and 12 bases from J; junction bases left unmatched: 9. This CDR3 is built from 12 residues. CDR1 MDHEN and CDR2 SYDVKM come from the germline V gene.

This clone was seen a handful of times. V is TRBV2 and J is TRBJ2-7; 9 bases align to TRBD2. The CDR3 contains 15 residues. CDR1 and CDR2 (germline): SNHLY, FYNNEI. V gave up 2 bases and J gave up 7 bases; unmatched junction bases: 9. CDR3 amino acids: CASSERLAGAGEQYF. CDR3 sequence (DNA): TGTGCCAGCAGTGAAAGGTTAGCGGGGGCTGGTGAGCAGTACTTC.

This clone showed up just once. The gene calls are TRBV7-2 and TRBJ2-2; 8 nucleotides align to TRBD2. Germline V gene data show CDR1 as SGHTA and CDR2 as FQGNSA. The CDR3 consists of 17 residues. V was clipped by 1 base and J by 4 bases; unmatched bases: 8. Written as DNA, the CDR3 is TGTGCCAGCAGCTTAGTCGGACGGGCGGGGGGCACCGGGGAGCTGTTTTTT. It codes for CASSLVGRAGGTGELFF. Filled out from reference TRBV7-2 and TRBJ2-2, the complete variable domain reads GAGVSQSPSNKVTEKGKDVELRCDPISGHTALYWYRQSLGQGLEFLIYFQGNSAPDKSGLPSDRFSAERTGGSVSTLTIQRTQQEDSAVYLCASSLVGRAGGTGELFFGEGSRLTVL.

The chain couples TRBV6-2 or TRBV6-3 to TRBJ2-5; a weak D match, TRBD2 (6 bases). V shed 3 bases and J shed 5 bases, with 10 bases lying between them. Germline loops: CDR1 MNHEY, CDR2 SVGEGT. This CDR3 comprises 13 residues. CDR3 region: CASSYGTEETQYF. CDR3 bases: TGTGCCAGCAGTTATGGGACTGAGGAGACCCAGTACTTC.

This clone appeared once. The rearrangement joins TRBV2 to TRBJ2-7; 7 nucleotides match TRBD2. Germline trimming cut 4 bases from V and 0 bases from J; bases unmatched to any gene: 12. The germline gives CDR1 SNHLY, CDR2 FYNNEI. CDR3 size: 17 residues. CDR3 in DNA: TGTGCCAGCAGTGGTTGGTCTAGCGGACTTAGCTCCTACGAGCAGTACTTC. Translated, it gives CASSGWSSGLSSYEQYF.

This clone showed up just a few times. This chain connects TRBV2 to TRBJ2-7; TRBD1 agrees at 8 bases. The germline CDR1 and CDR2 sequences are SNHLY and FYNNEI. The CDR3 spans 15 residues. With V trimmed by 8 bases and J by 3 bases, 12 bases remained unmatched. The CDR3: CASQGARNRNYEQYF. CDR3 sequence (DNA): TGTGCCAGCCAGGGGGCTCGGAATAGAAACTACGAGCAGTACTTC. The full variable domain, completed using reference TRBV2 and TRBJ2-7, is EPEVTQTPSHQVTQMGQEVILRCVPISNHLYFYWYRQILGQKVEFLVSFYNNEISEKSEIFDDQFSVERPDGSNFTLKIRSTKLEDSAMYFCASQGARNRNYEQYFGPGTRLTVT.

V gene TRBV11-1 combines with J gene TRBJ2-1; 8 bases are a match to TRBD2. Germline V gives CDR1 SGHAT, CDR2 FQDESV (reference sequence). This CDR3 spans 14 amino acids. The ends lost 0 bases at V and 10 bases at J; junction bases unmatched: 5. The CDR3 DNA reads TGTGCCAGCAGCTTAGCGACGGCTAGCGGGGAGCAGTTCTTC. Translating it yields CASSLATASGEQFF.

The gene calls are TRBV18 and TRBJ1-1; 9 bases line up with TRBD1. J gave up 1 base and V 1 base, and 7 bases lay outside the gene matches. Germline lookup yields CDR1 KGHSH and CDR2 LQKENI. The CDR3 length is 17 residues. The CDR3 protein is CASSPLETGGRNTEAFF. Here the CDR3 DNA reads TGTGCCAGCTCACCACTTGAGACAGGGGGAAGGAACACTGAAGCTTTCTTT.

CDR3 in amino acids: CASREGASGNTIYF. In nucleotides, the CDR3 is TGTGCCAGCAGAGAGGGGGCCTCTGGAAACACCATATATTTT. This chain uses TRBV6-5 with TRBJ1-3; 7 bases are shared with TRBD1. CDR3 length equals 14 residues. Unmatched junction bases numbered 2, after V lost 6 bases and J lost 0 bases. CDR1 is MNHEY and CDR2 is SVGAGI in the germline V gene.

The chain employs TRBV30 and TRBJ1-5; no firm D call. Between the trimmed V and J ends, which lost 3 bases and 2 bases, there was a span of 11 bases. The CDR3 is made up of 14 amino acids. The germline gives CDR1 GTSNPN, CDR2 SVGIG (reference sequence). DNA for the CDR3: TGTGCCTGGAGCGGGATACTTGGCAATCAGCCCCAGCATTTT. Translating it yields CAWSGILGNQPQHF.

The V gene is TRBV10-2, the J gene TRBJ1-2; no clear D gene. Germline V gene sequence: CDR1 WSHSY, CDR2 SAAADI. The germline V and J ends were trimmed by 3 bases and 4 bases, with 9 bases remaining between them. This CDR3 region has 13 residues. CDR3 sequence (DNA): TGCGCCAGCAGTGACGAGGGCCTCTATGGCTACACCTTC. Residues: CASSDEGLYGYTF.

The chain is built from TRBV5-1 and TRBJ2-5, with TRBD1 identical over 9 bases. The germline gives CDR1 SGHRS, CDR2 YFSETQ. With 4 bases clipped from V and 4 bases from J, the junction kept 11 bases outside the gene matches. CDR3 size: 16 residues. Here the CDR3 DNA reads TGCGCCAGCAGCGAAACCGGGACAGGGACTCGAGAGACCCAGTACTTC. As protein: CASSETGTGTRETQYF.

V and J are TRBV18 and TRBJ2-5, with D possibly being TRBD1 (6 bases). V was cut by 5 bases and J by 7 bases, with 17 bases left in between. This CDR3 region has 14 residues. CDR1 is KGHSH, CDR2 LQKENI, per germline. CDR3 sequence (DNA): TGTGCCAGCTCAACCGACATTCCCAGGGGGACCCAGTACTTC. Translating gives CASSTDIPRGTQYF.

This sequence joins TRBV7-3 and TRBJ2-7, with TRBD1 matching over 7 bases. Germline V gene lookup returns CDR1 SGHTA and CDR2 FQGTGA. The CDR3 is 13 amino acids. With 4 bases clipped from V and 6 bases from J, the junction kept 6 bases outside the gene matches. The CDR3 loop is CASSSGQVGEQYF. CDR3 nucleotide sequence: TGTGCCAGCAGCTCTGGACAGGTTGGCGAGCAGTACTTC.

This rearrangement joins TRBV30 to TRBJ2-1; D gene unclear. Germline loops: CDR1 GTSNPN, CDR2 SVGIG (reference sequence). The CDR3 is made up of 14 amino acids. The V and J ends lost 4 bases and 4 bases respectively, with 14 bases between them. The CDR3 DNA reads as TGTGCCTGGACCCCCCTCGGGTCGTACAATGAGCAGTTCTTC. Amino acids: CAWTPLGSYNEQFF.

The CDR3 reads CASSLAVGGSDTQYF. In nucleotides, the CDR3 is TGCGCCAGCAGCTTGGCCGTGGGGGGTTCAGATACGCAGTATTTT. The rearrangement links TRBV5-1 to TRBJ2-3, with a possible D match to TRBD2 (6 bases). There are 15 residues in the CDR3. V lost 0 bases to trimming and J lost 4 bases, with 12 bases between them. CDR1 is SGHRS, CDR2 YFSETQ, per germline.

Details on this clone: Likely a read error: the CDR3 ends without its conserved phenylalanine or tryptophan. It is unclear where the CDR3 begins or ends on the DNA, so no DNA is shown, and the CDR3 is as TCRdb lists it. The chain uses TRBV12-3 or TRBV12-4 and TRBJ2-3; the table's D call, TRBD2, has no DNA check behind it. The CDR3 numbers 10 amino acids, ends counted. CDR3 in amino acids: CASSLAASGD.

Comments on this clone: This sample also contains other DNA sequences that code for the same CDR3. The rearrangement links TRBV27 to TRBJ1-1; 7 nucleotides line up with TRBD1. The CDR3 is 15 residues long. Germline CDR1 is MNHEY and CDR2 is SMNVEV (reference sequence). J was trimmed by 1 base and V by 0 bases; bases with no gene match: 2. The chain's CDR3 is CASSLSAGGNTEAFF. The CDR3 DNA follows: TGTGCCAGCAGTTTATCGGCAGGGGGGAACACTGAAGCTTTCTTT.

The chain combines TRBV12-5 with TRBJ2-1; D uncertain. There are 14 residues in the CDR3. CDR1 LGHNT and CDR2 FRNRAP come from the germline V gene. With 2 bases removed from V and 5 bases from J, the gap between germline ends came to 10 bases. The CDR3 DNA is TGTGCTAGTGGTTTGTTGTCTAGTAACAATGAGCAGTTCTTC. This encodes CASGLLSSNNEQFF.

This clone was seen just once. This rearrangement joins TRBV6-5 to TRBJ2-1; no reliable D call. The CDR3 loop spans 12 amino acids. Germline values: CDR1 MNHEY, CDR2 SVGAGI. With 4 bases removed from V and 6 bases from J, the gap between germline ends came to 7 bases. Written as DNA, the CDR3 is TGTGCCAGCAGTTTCAGTACCAATGAGCAGTTCTTC. Its translation is CASSFSTNEQFF.

The CDR3: CASSFSGGADTQYF. CDR3 nucleotides: TGTGCCAGCAGTTTTAGCGGGGGGGCAGATACGCAGTATTTT. This sequence joins TRBV6-2 or TRBV6-3 and TRBJ2-3; 11 bases are shared with TRBD2. With 4 bases clipped from V and 4 bases from J, the junction kept 1 base outside the gene matches. In germline, CDR1 is MNHEY, CDR2 SVGEGT. The CDR3 length is 14 residues.

This clone was detected only a few times. The chain carries TRBV6-2 or TRBV6-3 and TRBJ2-7; TRBD1 matches at 7 bases. V was clipped by 0 bases and J by 2 bases; unmatched bases: 4. The CDR3 length is 15 residues. Germline loops: CDR1 MNHEY, CDR2 SVGEGT. Here the CDR3 reads CASSYSIQGAYEQYF. CDR3 in DNA: TGTGCCAGCAGTTACTCGATCCAGGGGGCCTACGAGCAGTACTTC.

The chain combines TRBV7-6 with TRBJ2-7, with 8 bases fitting TRBD1. CDR3 length: 16 amino acids. With V trimmed by 5 bases and J by 3 bases, 12 bases remained unmatched. Per the germline V gene, CDR1 is SGHVS and CDR2 is FNYEAQ. The CDR3 DNA is TGTGCCAGCAGCCTGACCGCCGGGACAGGAATCTACGAGCAGTACTTC. It encodes CASSLTAGTGIYEQYF.

The CDR3 protein is CASSFWDSGLEQYF. CDR3 sequence (DNA): TGTGCCAGCAGTTTCTGGGACAGCGGTCTTGAGCAGTACTTC. V usage is TRBV28 and J usage is TRBJ2-7, with 7 bases that match TRBD1. CDR1 and CDR2 (germline): MDHEN, SYDVKM. The length of the CDR3 is 14 residues. Germline trimming cut 3 bases from V and 7 bases from J; bases unmatched to any gene: 9.

The J gene is TRBJ2-7, the V gene TRBV13; TRBD2 agrees at 10 bases. The CDR3 has 16 residues. With V trimmed by 0 bases and J by 1 base, 3 bases remained unmatched. CDR1 and CDR2 (germline): PRHDT, FYEKMQ (reference sequence). The CDR3 spells CASSLGGTSDSYEQYF. The CDR3 region has the DNA TGTGCCAGCAGCTTAGGGGGGACTAGCGATTCCTACGAGCAGTACTTC.